This entry is about one TCR beta chain. Its antigen is currently unknown. Germline V lookup: CDR1 SGHVS, CDR2 FQNEAQ. The V end lost 2 bases, the J end lost 1 base, and 17 bases lay between the germline ends. The CDR3 runs 17 residues. This sample was taken from a study of T cell responses to AZD1222 COVID-19 vaccine. Repertoires were generated with immunoSEQ multiplex PCR, while TCRdb's copy carries only in-frame clones and drops some. Of about 140,000 clones in the sample, 80% to 95% were seen once. Whole-study findings and limits: Most donors were white British, females outnumbered males, and clonal diversity was possibly underestimated.

This receptor was taken from an adult in good health. The sample in question was peripheral blood, obtained on day 0 of AZD1222 vaccination. This chain uses TRBV7-8 with TRBJ1-2; D is uncertain. The CDR3 DNA follows: TGTGCCAGCAGCTTACTGCCGGGAACTCAAAATAACTATGGCTACACCTTC. Its protein product is CASSLLPGTQNNYGYTF.